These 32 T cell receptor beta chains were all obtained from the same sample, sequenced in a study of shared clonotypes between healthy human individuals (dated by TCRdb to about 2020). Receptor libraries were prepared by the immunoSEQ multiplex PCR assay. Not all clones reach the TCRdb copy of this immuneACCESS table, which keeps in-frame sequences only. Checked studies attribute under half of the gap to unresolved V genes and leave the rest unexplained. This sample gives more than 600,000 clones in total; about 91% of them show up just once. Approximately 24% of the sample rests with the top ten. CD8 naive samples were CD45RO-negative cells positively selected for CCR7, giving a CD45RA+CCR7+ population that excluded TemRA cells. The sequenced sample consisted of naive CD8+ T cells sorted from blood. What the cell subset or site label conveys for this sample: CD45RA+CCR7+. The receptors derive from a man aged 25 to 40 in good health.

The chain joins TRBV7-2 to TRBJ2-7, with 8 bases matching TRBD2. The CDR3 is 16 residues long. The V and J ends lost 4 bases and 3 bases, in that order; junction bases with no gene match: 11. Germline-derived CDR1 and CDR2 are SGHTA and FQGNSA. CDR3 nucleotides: TGTGCCAGCAGCTCCGGAACGGGAGGGCCTTTCTACGAGCAGTACTTC. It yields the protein CASSSGTGGPFYEQYF.

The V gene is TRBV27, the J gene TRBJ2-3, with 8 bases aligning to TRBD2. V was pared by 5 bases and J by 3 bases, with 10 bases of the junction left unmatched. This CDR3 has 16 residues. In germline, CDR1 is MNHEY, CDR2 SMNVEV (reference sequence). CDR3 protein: CASSLTSGSYTDTQYF. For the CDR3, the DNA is TGTGCCAGCAGTCTAACTAGCGGATCCTATACAGATACGCAGTATTTT.

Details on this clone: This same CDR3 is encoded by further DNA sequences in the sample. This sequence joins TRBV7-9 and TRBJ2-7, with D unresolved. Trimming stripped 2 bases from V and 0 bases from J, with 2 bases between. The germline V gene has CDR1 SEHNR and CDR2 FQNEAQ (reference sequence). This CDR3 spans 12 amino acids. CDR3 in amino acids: CASSLRSYEQYF. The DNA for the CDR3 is TGTGCCAGCAGCTTACGCTCCTACGAGCAGTACTTC.

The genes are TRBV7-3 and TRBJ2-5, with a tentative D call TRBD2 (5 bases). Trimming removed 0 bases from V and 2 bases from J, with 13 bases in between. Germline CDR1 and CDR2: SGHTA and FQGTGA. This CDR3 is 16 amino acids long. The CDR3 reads CASSLTPGMGQETQYF. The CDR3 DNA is TGTGCCAGCAGCTTAACCCCGGGAATGGGGCAAGAGACCCAGTACTTC.

The DNA of the CDR3 is TGCGCCAGCAGCTTGCGGCCACGCGACGAGCAGTACTTC. Its protein is CASSLRPRDEQYF. The V call is TRBV5-1, the J call TRBJ2-7; D unresolved. CDR3 size: 13 residues. Trimming left V 1 base short and J 5 bases short, with 10 bases between. Per the germline V gene, CDR1 is SGHRS and CDR2 is YFSETQ.

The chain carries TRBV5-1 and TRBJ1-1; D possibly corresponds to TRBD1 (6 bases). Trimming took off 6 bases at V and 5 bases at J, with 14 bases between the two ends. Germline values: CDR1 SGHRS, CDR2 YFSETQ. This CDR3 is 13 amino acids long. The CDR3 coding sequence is TGCGCCAGCATTGAGGGGGTTGGGACTGAAGCTTTCTTT. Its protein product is CASIEGVGTEAFF.

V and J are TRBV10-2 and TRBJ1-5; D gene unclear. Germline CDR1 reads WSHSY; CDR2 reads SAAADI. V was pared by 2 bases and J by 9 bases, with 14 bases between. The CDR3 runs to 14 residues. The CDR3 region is CASSEGSLTRPQHF. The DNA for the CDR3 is TGCGCCAGCAGTGAGGGCAGCCTAACCAGGCCCCAGCATTTT.

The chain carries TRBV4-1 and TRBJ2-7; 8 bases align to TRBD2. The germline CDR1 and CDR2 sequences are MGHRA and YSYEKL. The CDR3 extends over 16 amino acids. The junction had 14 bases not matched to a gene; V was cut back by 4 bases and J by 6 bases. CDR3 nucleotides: TGCGCCAGCAGCCCTCGGGGTAGCGGGACGCTGGGCGAGCAGTACTTC. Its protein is CASSPRGSGTLGEQYF.

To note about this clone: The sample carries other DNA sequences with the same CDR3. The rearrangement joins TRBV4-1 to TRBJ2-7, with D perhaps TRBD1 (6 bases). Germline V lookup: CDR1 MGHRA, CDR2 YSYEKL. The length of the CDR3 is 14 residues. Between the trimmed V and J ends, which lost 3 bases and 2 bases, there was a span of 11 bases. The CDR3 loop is CASSQERTAYEQYF. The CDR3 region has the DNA TGCGCCAGCAGCCAGGAACGGACAGCCTACGAGCAGTACTTC.

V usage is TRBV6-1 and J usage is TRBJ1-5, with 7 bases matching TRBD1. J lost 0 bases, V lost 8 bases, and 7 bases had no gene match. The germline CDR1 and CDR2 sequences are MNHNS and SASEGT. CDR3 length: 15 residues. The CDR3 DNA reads TGTGCCAGCGTAGGGGGACAGTATAGCAATCAGCCCCAGCATTTT. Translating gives CASVGGQYSNQPQHF.

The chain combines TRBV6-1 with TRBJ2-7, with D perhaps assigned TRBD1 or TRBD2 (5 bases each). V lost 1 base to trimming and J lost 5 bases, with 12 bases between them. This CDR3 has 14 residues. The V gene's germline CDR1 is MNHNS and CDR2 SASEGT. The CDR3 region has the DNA TGTGCCAGCAGTGAAGGTCCGGGGCCCCACGAGCAGTACTTC. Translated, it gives CASSEGPGPHEQYF.

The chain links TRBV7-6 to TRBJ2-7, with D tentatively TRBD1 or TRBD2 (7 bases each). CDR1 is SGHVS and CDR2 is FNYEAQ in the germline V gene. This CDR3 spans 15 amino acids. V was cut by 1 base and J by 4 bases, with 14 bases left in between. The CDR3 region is CASSLDSGGVYEQYF. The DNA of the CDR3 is TGTGCCAGCAGCTTAGATTCAGGGGGGGTATACGAGCAGTACTTC.

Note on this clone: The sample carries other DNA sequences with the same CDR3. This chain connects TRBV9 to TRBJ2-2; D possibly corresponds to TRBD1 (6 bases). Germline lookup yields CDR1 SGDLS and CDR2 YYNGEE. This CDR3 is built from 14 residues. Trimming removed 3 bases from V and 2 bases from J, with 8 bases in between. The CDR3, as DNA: TGTGCCAGCAGCGAGGACAGTAACACCGGGGAGCTGTTTTTT. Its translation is CASSEDSNTGELFF.

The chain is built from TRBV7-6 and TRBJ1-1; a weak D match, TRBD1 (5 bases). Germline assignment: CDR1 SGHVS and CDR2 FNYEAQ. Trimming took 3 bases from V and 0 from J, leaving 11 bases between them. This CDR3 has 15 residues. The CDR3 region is CASSFGGTMNTEAFF. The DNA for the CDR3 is TGTGCCAGCAGCTTTGGGGGAACCATGAACACTGAAGCTTTCTTT.

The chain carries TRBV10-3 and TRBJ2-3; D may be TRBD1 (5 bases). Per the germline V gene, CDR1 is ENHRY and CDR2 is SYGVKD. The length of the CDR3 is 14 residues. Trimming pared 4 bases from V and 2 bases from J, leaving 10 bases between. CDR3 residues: CAISVKGNTDTQYF. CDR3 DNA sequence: TGTGCCATCAGTGTGAAGGGGAACACAGATACGCAGTATTTT.

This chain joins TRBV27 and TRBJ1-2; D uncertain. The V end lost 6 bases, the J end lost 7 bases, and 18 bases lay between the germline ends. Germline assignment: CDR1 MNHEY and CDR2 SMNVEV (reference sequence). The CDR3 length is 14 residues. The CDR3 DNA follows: TGTGCCAGCAGACTCTCACGGGCAGGTCCTGGCTACACCTTC. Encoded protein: CASRLSRAGPGYTF.

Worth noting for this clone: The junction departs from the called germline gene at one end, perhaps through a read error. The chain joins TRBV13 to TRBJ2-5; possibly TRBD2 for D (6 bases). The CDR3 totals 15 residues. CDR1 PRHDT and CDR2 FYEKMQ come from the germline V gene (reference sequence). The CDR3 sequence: CASSLGGPTVETQYF. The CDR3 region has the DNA TGTGCCAGCAGCCTAGGAGGGCCCACCGTCGAGACCCAGTACTTC.

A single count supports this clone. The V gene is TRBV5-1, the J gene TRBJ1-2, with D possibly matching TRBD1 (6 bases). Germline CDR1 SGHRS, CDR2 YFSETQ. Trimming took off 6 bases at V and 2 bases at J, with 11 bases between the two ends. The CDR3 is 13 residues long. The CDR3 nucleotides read TGCGCCAGCAATCAGGGGCAAAACTATGGCTACACCTTC. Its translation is CASNQGQNYGYTF.

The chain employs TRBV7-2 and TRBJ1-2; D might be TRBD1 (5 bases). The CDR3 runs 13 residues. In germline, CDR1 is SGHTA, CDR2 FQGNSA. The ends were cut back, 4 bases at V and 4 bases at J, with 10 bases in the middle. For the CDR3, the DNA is TGTGCCAGCAGCTATTCGGGGGGCTATGGCTACACCTTC. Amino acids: CASSYSGGYGYTF.

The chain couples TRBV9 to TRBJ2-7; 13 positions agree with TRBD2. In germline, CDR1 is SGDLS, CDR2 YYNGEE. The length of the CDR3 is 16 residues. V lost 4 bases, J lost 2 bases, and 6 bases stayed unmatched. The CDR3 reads CASSPQGLAGTYEQYF. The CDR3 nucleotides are TGTGCCAGCAGCCCACAGGGACTAGCGGGAACCTACGAGCAGTACTTC.

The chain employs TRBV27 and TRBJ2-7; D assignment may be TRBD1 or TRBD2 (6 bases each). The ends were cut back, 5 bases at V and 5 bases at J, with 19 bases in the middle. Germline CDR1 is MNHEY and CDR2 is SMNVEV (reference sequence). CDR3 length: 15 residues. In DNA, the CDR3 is TGTGCCAGCAGTACCTCGCTATCGGGGGCGGACGAGCAGTACTTC. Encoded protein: CASSTSLSGADEQYF.

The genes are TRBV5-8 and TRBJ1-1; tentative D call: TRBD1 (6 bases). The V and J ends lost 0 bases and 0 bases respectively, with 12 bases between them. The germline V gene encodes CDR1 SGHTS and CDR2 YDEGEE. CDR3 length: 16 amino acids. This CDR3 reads CASSLAWGAMNTEAFF. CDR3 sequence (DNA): TGTGCCAGCAGCTTGGCCTGGGGGGCCATGAACACTGAAGCTTTCTTT.

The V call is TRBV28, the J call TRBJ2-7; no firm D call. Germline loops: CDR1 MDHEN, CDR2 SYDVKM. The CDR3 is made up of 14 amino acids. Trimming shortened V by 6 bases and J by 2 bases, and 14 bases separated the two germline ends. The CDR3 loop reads CASRTWTSPYEQYF. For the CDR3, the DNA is TGTGCCAGCAGAACCTGGACGTCACCCTACGAGCAGTACTTC.

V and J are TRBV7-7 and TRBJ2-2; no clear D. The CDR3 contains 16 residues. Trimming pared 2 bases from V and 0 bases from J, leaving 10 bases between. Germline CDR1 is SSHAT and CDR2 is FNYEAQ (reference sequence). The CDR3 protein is CASSLSRNANTGELFF. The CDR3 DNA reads TGTGCCAGCAGCTTATCCCGCAACGCGAACACCGGGGAGCTGTTTTTT.

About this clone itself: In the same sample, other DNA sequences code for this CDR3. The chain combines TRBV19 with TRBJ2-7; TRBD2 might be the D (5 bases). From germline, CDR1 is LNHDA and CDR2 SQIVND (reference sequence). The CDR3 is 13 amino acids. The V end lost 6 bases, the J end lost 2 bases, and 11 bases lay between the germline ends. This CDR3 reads CASSPGLTYEQYF. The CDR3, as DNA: TGTGCCAGTAGCCCTGGACTTACCTACGAGCAGTACTTC. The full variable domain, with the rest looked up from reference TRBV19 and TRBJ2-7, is DGGITQSPKYLFRKEGQNVTLSCEQNLNHDAMYWYRQDPGQGLRLIYYSQIVNDFQKGDIAEGYSVSREKKESFPLTVTSAQKNPTAFYLCASSPGLTYEQYFGPGTRLTVT.

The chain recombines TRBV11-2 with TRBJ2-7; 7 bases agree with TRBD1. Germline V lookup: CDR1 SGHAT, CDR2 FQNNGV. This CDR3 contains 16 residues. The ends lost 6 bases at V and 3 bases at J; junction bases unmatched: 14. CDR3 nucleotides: TGTGCCAGCAGAGGATCAGCCGGACAGGAAAACTACGAGCAGTACTTC. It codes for CASRGSAGQENYEQYF.

The CDR3 is CASISGRPGQFF. The CDR3 DNA reads as TGTGCCAGCATCTCCGGGCGCCCGGGGCAGTTCTTC. This chain links TRBV2 with TRBJ2-1; the D is unclear. Trimming stripped 7 bases from V and 12 bases from J, with 16 bases between. This CDR3 contains 12 residues. Germline-derived CDR1 and CDR2 are SNHLY and FYNNEI. The whole variable domain, remainder taken from reference TRBV2 and TRBJ2-1, is EPEVTQTPSHQVTQMGQEVILRCVPISNHLYFYWYRQILGQKVEFLVSFYNNEISEKSEIFDDQFSVERPDGSNFTLKIRSTKLEDSAMYFCASISGRPGQFFGPGTRLTVL.

The CDR3 sequence: CASSTWTGRNTEAFF. The CDR3 DNA reads as TGTGCCAGTAGTACATGGACAGGCCGGAACACTGAAGCTTTCTTT. V usage is TRBV28 and J usage is TRBJ1-1, with 7 bases lining up with TRBD1. J gave up 1 base and V 9 bases, and 11 bases lay outside the gene matches. The CDR3 runs to 15 residues. Germline V gene data show CDR1 as MDHEN and CDR2 as SYDVKM.

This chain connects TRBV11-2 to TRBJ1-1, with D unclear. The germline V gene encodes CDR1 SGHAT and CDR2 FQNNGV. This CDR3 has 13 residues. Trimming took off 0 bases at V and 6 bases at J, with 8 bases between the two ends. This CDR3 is CASSLEGWAEAFF. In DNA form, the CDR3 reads TGTGCCAGCAGCTTAGAGGGCTGGGCTGAAGCTTTCTTT.

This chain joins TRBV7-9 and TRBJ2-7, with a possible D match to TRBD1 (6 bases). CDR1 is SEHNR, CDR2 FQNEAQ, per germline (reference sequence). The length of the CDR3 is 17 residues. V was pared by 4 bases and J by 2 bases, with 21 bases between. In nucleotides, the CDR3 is TGTGCCAGCAGCTCAACCTCCCCTCCAGGGGCAGCCTACGAGCAGTACTTC. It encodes CASSSTSPPGAAYEQYF. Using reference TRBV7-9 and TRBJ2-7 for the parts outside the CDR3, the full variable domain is DTGVSQNPRHKITKRGQNVTFRCDPISEHNRLYWYRQTLGQGPEFLTYFQNEAQLEKSRLLSDRFSAERPKGSFSTLEIQRTEQGDSAMYLCASSSTSPPGAAYEQYFGPGTRLTVT.

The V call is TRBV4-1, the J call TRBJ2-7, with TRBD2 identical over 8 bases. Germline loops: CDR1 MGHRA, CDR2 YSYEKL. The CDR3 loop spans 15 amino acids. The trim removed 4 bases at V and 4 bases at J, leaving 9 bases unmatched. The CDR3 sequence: CASSRVAGTIYEQYF. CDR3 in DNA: TGCGCCAGCAGCCGGGTAGCGGGAACAATATACGAGCAGTACTTC.

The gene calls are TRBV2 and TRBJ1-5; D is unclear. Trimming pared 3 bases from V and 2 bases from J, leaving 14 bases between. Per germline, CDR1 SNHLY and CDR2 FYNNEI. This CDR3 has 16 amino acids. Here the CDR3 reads CASSEVGPEGNQPQHF. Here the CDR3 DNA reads TGTGCCAGCAGTGAGGTAGGGCCGGAGGGCAATCAGCCCCAGCATTTT.